Listed here are 17 T cell receptor beta chains from one sample, sequenced in a study of cytomegalovirus exposure and HLA in healthy donors. PCR used 60 Vbeta primers and 13 Jbeta primers. Clones were sequenced by immunoSEQ multiplex PCR, and TCRdb holds only the in-frame ones, with some missing. The data contain around 130,000 clones, roughly 76% of them seen just once; the ten biggest clones take up 1.2%. Sequenced material: PBMCs. These receptors were taken from a female donor in good health and CMV-seronegative.

In this sample, this clone turned up a few times. CDR3 coding DNA: TGTGCCAGCAGTTACCTAGGGACTAGCTCATACGAGCAGTACTTC. It encodes CASSYLGTSSYEQYF. This chain links TRBV6-5 with TRBJ2-7, with TRBD2 identical over 9 bases. This CDR3 comprises 15 residues. J gave up 4 bases and V 2 bases, and 6 bases lay outside the gene matches. Germline V lookup: CDR1 MNHEY, CDR2 SVGAGI.

The CDR3: CASSPRNTGELFF. The CDR3 coding sequence is TGTGCCAGCAGTCCGCGAAACACCGGGGAGCTGTTTTTT. The V call is TRBV27, the J call TRBJ2-2; D is undetermined. V dropped 5 bases and J dropped 2 bases, with 6 bases sitting between them. CDR1 is MNHEY, CDR2 SMNVEV, per germline (reference sequence). The CDR3 is 13 residues long.

The chain links TRBV7-9 to TRBJ2-1; 7 nucleotides align to TRBD1. V was clipped by 5 bases and J by 2 bases; unmatched bases: 3. This CDR3 spans 14 amino acids. The germline V gene encodes CDR1 SEHNR and CDR2 FQNEAQ (reference sequence). The CDR3 sequence: CASSRQGPYNEQFF. DNA of the CDR3: TGTGCCAGCAGCCGACAGGGACCCTACAATGAGCAGTTCTTC.

The rearrangement links TRBV5-1 to TRBJ1-1; 8 nucleotides line up with TRBD1. This CDR3 is 16 amino acids long. With 4 bases clipped from V and 0 bases from J, the junction kept 8 bases outside the gene matches. Germline-derived CDR1 and CDR2 are SGHRS and YFSETQ. The CDR3 region is CASSQGQGNLNTEAFF. The CDR3 DNA follows: TGCGCCAGCAGCCAAGGACAGGGAAACCTGAACACTGAAGCTTTCTTT.

The rearrangement uses TRBV5-5 and TRBJ2-7; D remains unclear. The germline gives CDR1 SGHKS, CDR2 YYEKEE (reference sequence). V gave up 10 bases and J gave up 0 bases, with 20 bases separating them. This CDR3 has 15 residues. The CDR3 DNA is TGTGCCTGCAAACCCAACGGCGGTAGCTCCTACGAGCAGTACTTC. Translated, it gives CACKPNGGSSYEQYF. The whole variable domain, filled in from reference TRBV5-5 and TRBJ2-7, reads DAGVTQSPTHLIKTRGQQVTLRCSPISGHKSVSWYQQVLGQGPQFIFQYYEKEERGRGNFPDRFSARQFPNYSSELNVNALLLGDSALYLCACKPNGGSSYEQYFGPGTRLTVT.

The gene calls are TRBV6-5 and TRBJ2-2; D unresolved. Germline CDR1 and CDR2: MNHEY and SVGAGI. Trimming shortened V by 7 bases and J by 4 bases, and 10 bases separated the two germline ends. There are 13 residues in the CDR3. The CDR3 region has the DNA TGTGCCAGCACCAGACCTAGCACCGGGGAGCTGTTTTTT. This gives the protein CASTRPSTGELFF.

The V and J genes are TRBV5-1 and TRBJ1-4, with 8 bases lining up with TRBD1. CDR3 size: 14 residues. Germline CDR1 reads SGHRS; CDR2 reads YFSETQ. With 2 bases clipped from V and 7 bases from J, the junction kept 4 bases outside the gene matches. The CDR3 bases are TGCGCCAGCAGCTTCAGGGGGCCTAGTGAAAAACTGTTTTTT. It is translated as CASSFRGPSEKLFF. The whole variable domain, filled in from reference TRBV5-1 and TRBJ1-4, reads KAGVTQTPRYLIKTRGQQVTLSCSPISGHRSVSWYQQTPGQGLQFLFEYFSETQRNKGNFPGRFSGRQFSNSRSEMNVSTLELGDSALYLCASSFRGPSEKLFFGSGTQLSVL.

Points on this clone: This CDR3 is missing its conserved last phenylalanine or tryptophan, likely due to a read error. The genes are TRBV30 and TRBJ2-2, with 7 nucleotides matching TRBD2. V shed 2 bases and J 7 bases; nucleotides not matched to a gene: 4. CDR1 and CDR2 from the germline V gene are GTSNPN and SVGIG (reference sequence). The CDR3 extends over 13 amino acids. The CDR3 nucleotides are TGTGCCTGGAGTTCGGGGGGTCACGGGGAGCTGTTTGTT. Protein sequence: CAWSSGGHGELFV.

This chain uses TRBV28 with TRBJ2-7; D perhaps matches TRBD1 (5 bases). The CDR3 sequence is 17 residues long. Germline V gene data show CDR1 as MDHEN and CDR2 as SYDVKM. Trimming pared 4 bases from V and 1 base from J, leaving 20 bases between. CDR3 sequence (DNA): TGTGCCAGCAGTTCTTCACCGCAACTTGACAGTTCCTACGAGCAGTACTTC. Its protein product is CASSSSPQLDSSYEQYF.

The chain joins TRBV28 to TRBJ2-7; TRBD2 is a possible D gene (5 bases). The CDR3 sequence is 15 residues long. V lost 3 bases and J lost 0, with 12 bases in between. The V gene's germline CDR1 is MDHEN and CDR2 SYDVKM. Here the CDR3 reads CASSFDGESSYEQYF. The DNA for the CDR3 is TGTGCCAGCAGTTTCGATGGGGAGAGCTCCTACGAGCAGTACTTC.

The V and J genes are TRBV11-2 and TRBJ2-7; TRBD2 matches at 13 bases. V dropped 4 bases and J dropped 10; count of bases not matched to a gene: 10. Germline V lookup: CDR1 SGHAT, CDR2 FQNNGV. The length of the CDR3 is 15 residues. Here the CDR3 DNA reads TGTGCCAGCAGCTCTCCGACTAGCGGGAGGCTTGAACAGTACTTC. Amino acids: CASSSPTSGRLEQYF.

CDR3 in amino acids: CASSAGQLSYNEQFF. CDR3 coding DNA: TGTGCCAGCAGCGCGGGACAGCTCTCCTACAATGAGCAGTTCTTC. The genes are TRBV5-6 and TRBJ2-1; D is perhaps TRBD1 (7 bases). This CDR3 is 15 amino acids long. V was shortened by 4 bases and J by 0 bases, with 11 bases between the two germline ends. CDR1 is SGHDT, CDR2 YYEEEE, per germline.

The rearrangement links TRBV2 to TRBJ1-1; no clear D. CDR3 length equals 15 residues. CDR1 and CDR2 (germline): SNHLY, FYNNEI. The germline V and J ends were trimmed by 2 bases and 0 bases, with 10 bases remaining between them. CDR3 DNA sequence: TGTGCCAGCAGTGAACTAGAAGCGGTGAACACTGAAGCTTTCTTT. This encodes CASSELEAVNTEAFF.

This clone has only one observation. J is TRBJ2-3 and V is TRBV5-4; a possible D gene is TRBD2 (5 bases). In germline, CDR1 is SGHNT, CDR2 YYREEE (reference sequence). The CDR3 length is 12 residues. The CDR3 protein is CEMGVGADTQYF. The CDR3 DNA follows: TGTGAAATGGGAGTGGGAGCAGATACGCAGTATTTT.

The chain is built from TRBV2 and TRBJ2-5, with D unresolved. The V gene lost 7 bases and the J gene lost 2 bases, with 17 bases spanning the gap. Germline V gene lookup returns CDR1 SNHLY and CDR2 FYNNEI. This CDR3 is 15 amino acids long. CDR3 protein: CASKQASNLQETQYF. The CDR3, as DNA: TGTGCCAGCAAGCAAGCGTCGAACCTACAAGAGACCCAGTACTTC.

As to this clone: Other nucleotide sequences from this sample produce the same CDR3. The chain employs TRBV9 and TRBJ2-3, with 10 bases matching TRBD2. The CDR3 loop spans 15 amino acids. The V gene end was trimmed by 2 bases and the J gene end by 1 base; junction bases not matched to a gene: 1. From germline, CDR1 is SGDLS and CDR2 YYNGEE. Written as DNA, the CDR3 is TGTGCCAGCAGCGTCGGGACTAGCGGCACAGATACGCAGTATTTT. Amino acid sequence: CASSVGTSGTDTQYF.

This sequence joins TRBV2 and TRBJ2-1, with D maybe TRBD2 (6 bases). The CDR3 sequence is 20 residues long. CDR1 is SNHLY, CDR2 FYNNEI, per germline. Deletions cut 4 bases from V and 2 bases from J, with 27 bases between. The CDR3 loop reads CASSGANMAGPSYAYNEQFF. CDR3 coding DNA: TGTGCCAGCAGTGGAGCTAATATGGCGGGACCCTCGTACGCCTACAATGAGCAGTTCTTC.